This T cell receptor (beta chain) comes out of a study of blood T cell repertoires in COVID-19. Overall study: Samples came from the United States, Italy and Spain, spanning acute and convalescent COVID-19. T cells, B-cell-depleted T cells, or PBMCs provided the cDNA or gDNA that served as material.

Source study methods: Amplification of reference gene primers was used by the study to estimate nucleated cell counts. The protocol was immunoSEQ multiplex PCR, while the TCRdb copy is restricted to in-frame clones and leaves out a portion. The DNA gave D and trimming, while V, J and clone size come from that table. Of 200,000 to 250,000 clones detected, around 80% appear once; the ten largest clones hold approximately 16%. There are 14 residues in the CDR3. Deletions cut 5 bases from V and 3 bases from J, with 11 bases between. The V gene's germline CDR1 is SNHLY and CDR2 FYNNEI. The sequence derives from a man aged 40-50 years who had recovered from COVID-19. The chain employs TRBV2 and TRBJ1-5, with a tentative D call TRBD1 (5 bases). Sequencing was performed on PBMCs or T cells enriched from blood (not recorded which). The DNA of the CDR3 is TGTGCCAGCAGTACCCAGGGCGACAATCAGCCCCAGCATTTT. Its translation: CASSTQGDNQPQHF. The complete variable domain, with remaining parts taken from reference TRBV2 and TRBJ1-5, reads EPEVTQTPSHQVTQMGQEVILRCVPISNHLYFYWYRQILGQKVEFLVSFYNNEISEKSEIFDDQFSVERPDGSNFTLKIRSTKLEDSAMYFCASSTQGDNQPQHFGDGTRLSIL.